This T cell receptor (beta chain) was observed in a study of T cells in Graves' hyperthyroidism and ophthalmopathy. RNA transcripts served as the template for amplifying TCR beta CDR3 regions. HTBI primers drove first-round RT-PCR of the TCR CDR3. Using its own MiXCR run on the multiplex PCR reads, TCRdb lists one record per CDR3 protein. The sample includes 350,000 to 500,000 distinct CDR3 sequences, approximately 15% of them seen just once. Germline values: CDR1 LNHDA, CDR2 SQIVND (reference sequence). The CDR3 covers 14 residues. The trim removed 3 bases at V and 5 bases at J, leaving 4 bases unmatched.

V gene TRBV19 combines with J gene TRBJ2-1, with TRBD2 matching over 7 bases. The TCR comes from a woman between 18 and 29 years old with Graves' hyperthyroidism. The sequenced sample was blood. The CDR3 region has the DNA TGTGCCAGTAGTATTTCGGGACTAAACAATGAGCAGTTCTTC. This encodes CASSISGLNNEQFF.